This T cell receptor beta chain was identified in a study of blood T cells in healthy people across ages (dated by TCRdb to between 2015 and 2017). Background on the whole study: In model experiments, template switching captured about one uniquely barcoded TCR beta cDNA molecule for every two T cells. Using deep sequencing normalized with unique cDNA molecular identifiers, the study measured how TCR beta repertoire diversity changes with age. For two donors (one aged 18 to 29 and one aged 80 or older), the study analyzed two additional independent replicas of 1 million unique cDNA reads from the same blood draw. Donors of different ages were randomly distributed across sequencing lanes to avoid experimental bias. The donors were divided into four age groups: young (average around 15 years), middle-aged (around 37), aged (approximately 62) and long-lived (about 90). What the authors observed across the whole study: Because profiling used bulk unsorted PBMCs, naive and antigen-experienced compartments could not be compared conclusively. Donor CMV infection status was unknown, potentially confounding age-related changes in expanded clonotypes. Observed TCR beta diversity correlated strongly with the percentage of naive T cells measured by flow cytometry. Estimates of total diversity from one million sequenced T cells were regarded as lower bounds and underestimates. Compared with the aged group, more naive CD4+ T cells, fewer expanded clones and increased TCR diversity were shown by the long-lived group, suggesting age selection. Observed TCR beta diversity per million T cells fell roughly linearly with age, and a significant reduction was already apparent by age roughly 40.

This clonotype has more than one count but fewer than ten. Which antigen it targets is not known. No quality values exist for individual bases; no much larger clone is one base distant. The trim is 6 bases for V and 6 bases for J, with a gap of 15 bases between the germline ends. CDR1 and CDR2, looked up from the germline V gene, are SGHTA and FQGTGA. The CDR3 sequence holds 13 residues, the cysteine and phenylalanine included. The sequence is cut down to CDR3 DNA, 39 bases in frame from base 1. Libraries were prepared through 5' RACE. TCRdb records Illumina HiSeq 2500 as the sequencer. A second 7 to 11 cycle PCR used a sample-barcoded 5' primer and a J-beta primer mix. Each TCR beta cDNA molecule received a unique molecular identifier from a template-switch 5' adaptor carrying 12 random nucleotides. Each sample yielded at least 2.5 million CDR3-containing paired-end reads. First-strand cDNA synthesis was performed from all RNA using the Mint cDNA synthesis kit, with priming by a TRBC-specific oligonucleotide. After uracil-DNA glycosylase treatment, a first 18-cycle PCR used universal primers M1SS and BC2_uni_R on all cDNA. The published analysis was carried out like this. For normalization, 1 million high-quality reads, each with a distinct molecular identifier, were randomly selected from each sample. Reads with shared molecular identifiers were discarded instead of being binned into consensus sequences. MiTCR, set to a Q25 quality threshold and the strictest error-elimination algorithm, was used for CDR3 identification, clonotype clustering and error correction. Lower-bound total TCR beta diversity was estimated with a nonparametric unseen species model using Euler transformation. TCRdb trimmed the raw reads at Q25, called clones with MiXCR and kept productive beta chains. Merged by CDR3 protein, the rows form single entries marked with the most common genes and DNA. The V and J calls and clone size are TCRdb's, not the authors'. The sample records about a million distinct CDR3 sequences, roughly 50% of which are singletons. The ten largest clones represent over 20% of the sample.

Systemically healthy Caucasian individuals from Russia, over 30 in total and aged about 6 to 95 years, were included as donors. About 9.6 milliliters of peripheral blood were collected from each donor into EDTA-treated Vacutainer tubes. Ficoll-Paque density-gradient centrifugation was used to isolate PBMCs, with at least 6 million obtained per sample. Trizol reagent was used to extract total RNA from the PBMCs, yielding at least 6 micrograms per sample. For every donor, flow cytometry on a PBMC aliquot measured the percentage of naive CD45RAhigh/CD27high T cells. The chain is assembled from TRBV7-3 and TRBJ2-7, with a weak D call of TRBD1 (5 bases match). Source material: blood. The sequence derives from a woman aged 60-75 years in good health. The sequenced DNA is TGTGCCAGCAGTTTGAGTAGGGGATCCGAGCAGTACTTC. This sequence encodes CASSLSRGSEQYF. The CDR3, completed at both ends by the reference TRBV7-3 and TRBJ2-7 genes, gives the full variable domain GAGVSQTPSNKVTEKGKYVELRCDPISGHTALYWYRQSLGQGPEFLIYFQGTGAADDSGLPNDRFFAVRPEGSVSTLKIQRTERGDSAVYLCASSLSRGSEQYFGPGTRLTVT.